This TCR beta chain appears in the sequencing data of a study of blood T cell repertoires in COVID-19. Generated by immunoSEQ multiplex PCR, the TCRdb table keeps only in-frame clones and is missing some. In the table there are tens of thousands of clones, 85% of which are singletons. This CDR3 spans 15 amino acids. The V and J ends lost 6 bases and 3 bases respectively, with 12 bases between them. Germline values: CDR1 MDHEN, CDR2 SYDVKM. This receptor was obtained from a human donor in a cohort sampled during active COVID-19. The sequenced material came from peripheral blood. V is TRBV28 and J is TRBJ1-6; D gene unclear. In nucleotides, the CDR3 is TGTGCCAGCAGACACCCCACGGGCTATAATTCACCCCTCCACTTT. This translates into CASRHPTGYNSPLHF.